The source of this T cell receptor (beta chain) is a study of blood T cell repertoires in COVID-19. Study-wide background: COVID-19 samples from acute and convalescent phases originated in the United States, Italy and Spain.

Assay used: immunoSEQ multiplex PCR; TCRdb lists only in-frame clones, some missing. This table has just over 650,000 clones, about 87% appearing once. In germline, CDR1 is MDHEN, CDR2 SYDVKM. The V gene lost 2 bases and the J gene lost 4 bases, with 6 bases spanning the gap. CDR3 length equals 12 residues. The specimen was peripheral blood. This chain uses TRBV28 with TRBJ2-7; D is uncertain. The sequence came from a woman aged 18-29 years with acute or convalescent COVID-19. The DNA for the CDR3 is TGTGCCAGCAGTTTAAAGCCATACGAGCAGTACTTC. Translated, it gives CASSLKPYEQYF.